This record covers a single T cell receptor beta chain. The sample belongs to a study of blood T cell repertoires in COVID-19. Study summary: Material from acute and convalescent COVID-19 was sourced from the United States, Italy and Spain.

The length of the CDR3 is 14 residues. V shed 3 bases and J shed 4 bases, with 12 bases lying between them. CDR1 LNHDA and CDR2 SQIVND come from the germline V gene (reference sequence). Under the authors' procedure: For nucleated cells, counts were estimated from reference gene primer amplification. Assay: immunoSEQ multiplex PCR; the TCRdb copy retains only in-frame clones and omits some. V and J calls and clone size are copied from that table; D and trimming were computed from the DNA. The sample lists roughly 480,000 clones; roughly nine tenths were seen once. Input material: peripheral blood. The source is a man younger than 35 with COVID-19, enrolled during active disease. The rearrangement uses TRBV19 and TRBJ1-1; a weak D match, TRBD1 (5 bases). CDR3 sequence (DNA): TGTGCCAGTAGTATCTGGGGGGGTATCACTGAAGCTTTCTTT. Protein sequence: CASSIWGGITEAFF.